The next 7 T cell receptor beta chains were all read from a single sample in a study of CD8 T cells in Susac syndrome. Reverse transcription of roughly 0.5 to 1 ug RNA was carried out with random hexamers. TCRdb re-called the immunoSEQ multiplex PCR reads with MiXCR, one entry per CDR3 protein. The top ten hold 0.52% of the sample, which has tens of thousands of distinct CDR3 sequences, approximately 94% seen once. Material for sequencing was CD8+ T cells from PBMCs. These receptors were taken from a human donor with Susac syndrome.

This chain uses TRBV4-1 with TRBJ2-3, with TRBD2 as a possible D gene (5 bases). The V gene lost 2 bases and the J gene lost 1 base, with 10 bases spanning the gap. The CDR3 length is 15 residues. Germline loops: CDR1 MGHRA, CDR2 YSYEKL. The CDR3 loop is CASSQLQRGTDTQYF. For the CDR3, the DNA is TGCGCCAGCAGCCAACTTCAGAGGGGCACAGATACGCAGTATTTT.

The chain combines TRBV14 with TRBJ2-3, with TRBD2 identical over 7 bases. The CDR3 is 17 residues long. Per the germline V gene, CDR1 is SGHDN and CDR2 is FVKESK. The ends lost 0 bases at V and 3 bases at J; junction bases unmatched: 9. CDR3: CASSQDRGETWTDTQYF. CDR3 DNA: TGTGCCAGCAGCCAAGATCGGGGGGAGACCTGGACAGATACGCAGTATTTT.

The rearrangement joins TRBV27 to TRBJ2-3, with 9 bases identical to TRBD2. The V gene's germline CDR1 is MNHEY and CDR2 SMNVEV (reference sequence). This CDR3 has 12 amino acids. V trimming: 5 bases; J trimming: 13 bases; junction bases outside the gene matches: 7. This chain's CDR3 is CASSLLAGEEYF. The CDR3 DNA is TGTGCCAGCAGTCTCTTAGCGGGGGAGGAGTATTTT.

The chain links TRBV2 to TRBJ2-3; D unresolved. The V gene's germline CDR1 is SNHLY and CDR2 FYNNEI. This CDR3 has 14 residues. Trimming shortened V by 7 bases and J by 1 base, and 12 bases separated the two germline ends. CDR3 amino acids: CASNLGFGTDTQYF. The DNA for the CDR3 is TGTGCCAGCAATCTGGGGTTTGGCACAGATACGCAGTATTTT. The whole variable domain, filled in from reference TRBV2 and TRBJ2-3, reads EPEVTQTPSHQVTQMGQEVILRCVPISNHLYFYWYRQILGQKVEFLVSFYNNEISEKSEIFDDQFSVERPDGSNFTLKIRSTKLEDSAMYFCASNLGFGTDTQYFGPGTRLTVL.

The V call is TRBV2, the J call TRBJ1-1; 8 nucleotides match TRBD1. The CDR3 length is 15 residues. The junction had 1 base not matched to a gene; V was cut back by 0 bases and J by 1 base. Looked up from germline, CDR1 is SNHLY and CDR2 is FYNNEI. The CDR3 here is CASSEAGQENTEAFF. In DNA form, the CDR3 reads TGTGCCAGCAGTGAAGCGGGACAGGAGAACACTGAAGCTTTCTTT.

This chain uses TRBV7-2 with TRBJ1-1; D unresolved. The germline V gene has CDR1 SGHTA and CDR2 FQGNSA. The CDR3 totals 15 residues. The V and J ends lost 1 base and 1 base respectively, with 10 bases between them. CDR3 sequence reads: CASSLGAGANTEAFF. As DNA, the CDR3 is TGTGCCAGCAGCTTAGGAGCGGGAGCGAACACTGAAGCTTTCTTT.

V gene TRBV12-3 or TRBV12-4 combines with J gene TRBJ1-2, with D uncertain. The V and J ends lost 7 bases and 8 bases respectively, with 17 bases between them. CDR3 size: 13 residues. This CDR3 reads CASTSRSFLGYTF. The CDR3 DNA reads TGTGCCAGCACCTCGAGGTCCTTCTTAGGCTACACCTTC.